This TCR beta chain was obtained from a study of blood T cells in healthy people across ages. At the level of the study: Template switching recovered approximately one barcoded beta molecule for every two T cells.

The CDR3 covers 14 residues. Germline lookup yields CDR1 SGHDN and CDR2 FVKESK. Trimming removed 1 base from V and 1 base from J, with 7 bases in between. With a J-beta primer mix and a sample-barcoded 5' primer, a second PCR ran 7 to 11 cycles. TCRdb re-derived calls from the 5' RACE reads in MiXCR, one entry per CDR3 protein. The table lists 980,000 or so distinct CDR3 sequences, about 48% of them singletons. This clonotype was recorded once. Antigen unknown. Peripheral blood from each donor was collected in a volume of roughly 9.8 milliliters. Overall study results and limits: It was held that diversity estimates obtained from one million T cells represented underestimates.

The sequence derives from a young man in good health. The chain uses TRBV14 and TRBJ1-1; D call uncertain. What was sequenced was blood. The CDR3 DNA follows: TGTGCCAGCAGCCAAGTTATCGAGAACACTGAAGCTTTCTTT. It encodes CASSQVIENTEAFF.